The 10 T cell receptor beta chains reported below all come from one sample, sequenced in a study of T cell repertoires in cytomegalovirus infection (dated by TCRdb to about 2019). TCRdb shows the sequencer as Illumina HiSeq 1500. Clones were called with MiXCR by TCRdb after fastp trimmed the public reads at Q25, and only in-frame beta chains were retained. Entries that share a CDR3 protein sequence are merged under the most common genes and DNA. The sample table lists approximately 160,000 distinct CDR3 sequences, about 15% of them with a count of one. Over 15% of the sample rests with the top ten. Material: CD8+ T cells from PBMCs. The receptors stem from a human donor in good health (CMV status not recorded). Some clones in this sample may be carry-over from other donors' samples.

This clonotype was detected a few times. V is TRBV7-2 and J is TRBJ2-5; possible D gene TRBD1, 6 bases. Per germline, CDR1 SGHTA and CDR2 FQGNSA. V lost 2 bases, J lost 4 bases, and 8 bases lay in between. The CDR3 runs 13 residues. DNA of the CDR3: TGTGCCAGCAGCTTAAGCAGGGGAGAGACCCAGTACTTC. The encoded protein is CASSLSRGETQYF.

This clonotype was found a few times. The junction differs from germline at one of its ends, possibly a read error. This chain uses TRBV6-5 with TRBJ2-1, with D possibly being TRBD1 (6 bases). Germline lookup yields CDR1 MNHEY and CDR2 SVGAGI. The CDR3 loop spans 13 amino acids. CDR3 sequence: CANSYIGGNEQFF. The CDR3 bases are TGTGCCAACAGTTACATAGGGGGCAATGAGCAGTTCTTC.

This chain uses TRBV27 with TRBJ2-5; a weak D match, TRBD2 (6 bases). Trimming pared 0 bases from V and 11 bases from J, leaving 13 bases between. The germline V gene encodes CDR1 MNHEY and CDR2 SMNVEV (reference sequence). There are 13 residues in the CDR3. The CDR3 DNA is TGTGCCAGCAGTTTATCGGAGGGCCCCCCTCAGTACTTC. Translated, it gives CASSLSEGPPQYF.

The chain joins TRBV6-5 to TRBJ2-2; 8 bases are a match to TRBD2. CDR3 length: 15 amino acids. Germline CDR1 and CDR2: MNHEY and SVGAGI. V lost 8 bases and J lost 4; bases outside the gene matches: 9. DNA of the CDR3: TGTGCCAGCTCGGGCGGGAGGTTTATCACCGGGGAGCTGTTTTTT. Its translation is CASSGGRFITGELFF.

This clonotype showed up just a few times. This sequence joins TRBV27 and TRBJ1-1; D is perhaps TRBD1 (5 bases). V was clipped by 6 bases and J by 2 bases, with 7 bases between them. This CDR3 is built from 12 residues. CDR1 is MNHEY, CDR2 SMNVEV, per germline (reference sequence). The CDR3 bases are TGTGCCAGCAGGAGGGGAAACACTGAAGCTTTCTTT. Translated, it gives CASRRGNTEAFF.

There are a few counts of this clonotype. The chain recombines TRBV11-2 with TRBJ1-6; D is unclear. There are 12 residues in the CDR3. V was trimmed by 6 bases and J by 11 bases, leaving 11 bases between them. From germline, CDR1 is SGHAT and CDR2 FQNNGV. Written as DNA, the CDR3 is TGTGCCAGCAGTTCGATAAACCCACCCCTCCACTTT. Translation: CASSSINPPLHF.

This rearrangement joins TRBV11-1 to TRBJ2-7; TRBD2 matches 7 bases. V shed 7 bases, J shed 3 bases, and the junction held 6 bases outside the gene matches. The CDR3 sequence is 13 residues long. Germline V gives CDR1 SGHAT, CDR2 FQDESV (reference sequence). The CDR3 loop is CASTQSGNYEQYF. In DNA form, the CDR3 reads TGTGCCAGCACCCAGAGCGGGAACTACGAGCAGTACTTC.

V gene TRBV24-1 combines with J gene TRBJ2-3; tentatively, D is TRBD2 (6 bases). CDR3 length: 14 amino acids. From germline, CDR1 is KGHDR and CDR2 SFDVKD. The ends were cut back, 7 bases at V and 2 bases at J, with 12 bases in the middle. The CDR3 spells CATSGRSITDTQYF. The CDR3 DNA reads as TGTGCCACCAGCGGGAGAAGCATCACAGATACGCAGTATTTT.

This clonotype was seen many times. The chain couples TRBV7-8 to TRBJ2-1, with 14 bases aligning to TRBD2. After removal of 5 bases from V and 7 bases from J, the junction contained 4 bases not matched to a gene. The CDR3 runs 15 residues. CDR1 SGHVS and CDR2 FQNEAQ come from the germline V gene. CDR3 loop: CASSPGTSGSNEQFF. The CDR3 region has the DNA TGTGCCAGCAGCCCCGGGACTAGCGGGAGTAATGAGCAGTTCTTC.

This clonotype has just a few counts. This chain links TRBV9 with TRBJ2-5; either TRBD1 or TRBD2 may supply D (5 bases each). Germline lookup yields CDR1 SGDLS and CDR2 YYNGEE. V gave up 2 bases and J gave up 2 bases, with 10 bases separating them. CDR3 length: 14 amino acids. Here the CDR3 reads CASSVGPPQETQYF. DNA for the CDR3: TGTGCCAGCAGCGTGGGACCCCCGCAAGAGACCCAGTACTTC.